The 28 T cell receptor beta chains below come from one sample, sequenced in a study of CD8+ T cells in alopecia areata listed by TCRdb under 2018. Receptor amplification or capture employed the immunoSEQ multiplex PCR assay. For TCR sequencing, RNA was extracted from every sample and reverse transcribed into cDNA to serve as template. In TCRdb, the immuneACCESS table is reduced to in-frame sequences with V and J assigned. These tables do not hold every clone; where another copy was compared, an unresolved V gene accounts for under half, and the others remain unexplained. This sample is represented by about 150,000 clones; more than 40% of them were singletons. Around 6.8% of the sample belongs to the ten largest clones. Sequenced input: CD4+ T cells sorted from blood. Source of these receptors: a human donor with alopecia areata.

The chain combines TRBV30 with TRBJ2-7; D gene ambiguous. Germline V gene sequence: CDR1 GTSNPN, CDR2 SVGIG (reference sequence). This CDR3 has 11 amino acids. Trimming cost V 2 bases and J 4 bases, with 6 bases left between them. CDR3 in DNA: TGTGCCTGGAGTTCTCCTTACGAGCAGTACTTC. Translation: CAWSSPYEQYF.

The chain employs TRBV28 and TRBJ2-2, with 9 bases lining up with TRBD1. V was pared by 8 bases and J by 4 bases, with 5 bases of the junction left unmatched. CDR1 is MDHEN and CDR2 is SYDVKM in the germline V gene. There are 14 residues in the CDR3. This chain's CDR3 is CASRDRASTGELFF. The CDR3, as DNA: TGTGCCAGCCGGGACAGGGCTTCCACCGGGGAGCTGTTTTTT.

The rearrangement joins TRBV29-1 to TRBJ2-1, with unresolved D. V was clipped by 8 bases and J by 0 bases, with 5 bases between them. Germline assignment: CDR1 SQVTM and CDR2 ANQGSEA. This CDR3 contains 11 residues. In nucleotides, the CDR3 is TGCAGCCTAAGCTCCTACAATGAGCAGTTCTTC. Translating it yields CSLSSYNEQFF.

The chain joins TRBV29-1 to TRBJ1-1; the match to TRBD1 covers 7 bases. Germline V gene sequence: CDR1 SQVTM, CDR2 ANQGSEA. V was pared by 7 bases and J by 0 bases, with 5 bases of the junction left unmatched. The CDR3 extends over 13 amino acids. CDR3 residues: CSAETGMNTEAFF. The CDR3 DNA is TGCAGCGCCGAGACAGGGATGAACACTGAAGCTTTCTTT.

The rearrangement links TRBV19 to TRBJ2-7, with D hard to call. CDR1 and CDR2 (germline): LNHDA, SQIVND (reference sequence). CDR3 size: 14 residues. The germline V and J ends were trimmed by 7 bases and 4 bases, with 17 bases remaining between them. The CDR3 reads CASTIGQIPYEQYF. In DNA, the CDR3 is TGTGCCAGTACCATAGGTCAGATACCTTACGAGCAGTACTTC.

The chain is built from TRBV28 and TRBJ2-4; D may correspond to TRBD1 or TRBD2 (7 bases each). Trimming took off 10 bases at V and 7 bases at J, with 14 bases between the two ends. This CDR3 region has 12 residues. CDR1 and CDR2 from the germline V gene are MDHEN and SYDVKM. The CDR3 spells CATRQGGNIQYF. CDR3 nucleotide sequence: TGTGCCACACGACAGGGAGGGAACATTCAGTACTTC.

This clone was detected only a few times. The chain recombines TRBV2 with TRBJ2-5; the D is unclear. Germline V lookup: CDR1 SNHLY, CDR2 FYNNEI. The CDR3 has 9 amino acids. Trimming stripped 8 bases from V and 4 bases from J, with 2 bases between. Here the CDR3 reads CASGETQYF. The CDR3 DNA follows: TGTGCCAGCGGAGAGACCCAGTACTTC.

Points on this clone: The sample has other DNA sequences that encode this CDR3 too. The chain is built from TRBV29-1 and TRBJ1-1, with D uncertain. With 4 bases removed from V and 0 bases from J, the gap between germline ends came to 9 bases. Germline assignment: CDR1 SQVTM and CDR2 ANQGSEA. This CDR3 has 13 residues. The CDR3 DNA follows: TGCAGCGTTGTCGGCAGATTGAACACTGAAGCTTTCTTT. It encodes CSVVGRLNTEAFF. The full variable domain, with the rest looked up from reference TRBV29-1 and TRBJ1-1, is SAVISQKPSRDICQRGTSLTIQCQVDSQVTMMFWYRQQPGQSLTLIATANQGSEATYESGFVIDKFPISRPNLTFSTLTVSNMSPEDSSIYLCSVVGRLNTEAFFGQGTRLTVV.

The V gene is TRBV29-1, the J gene TRBJ1-2; D is perhaps TRBD1 (5 bases). V dropped 1 base and J dropped 6 bases, with 18 bases sitting between them. The CDR3 is made up of 15 amino acids. CDR1 is SQVTM, CDR2 ANQGSEA, per germline. The DNA for the CDR3 is TGCAGCGTTGAAGTTATCGGACAAGTCCATGATGGCTACACCTTC. Its translation: CSVEVIGQVHDGYTF.

The chain carries TRBV29-1 and TRBJ1-1; D unclear. CDR3 length: 11 residues. Trimming took 0 bases from V and 9 from J, leaving 8 bases between them. The germline CDR1 and CDR2 sequences are SQVTM and ANQGSEA. CDR3 bases: TGCAGCGTTGAAGATCGTACTAAAGCTTTCTTT. This codes for CSVEDRTKAFF.

The chain is built from TRBV29-1 and TRBJ2-3; D assignment may be TRBD1 or TRBD2 (5 bases each). The CDR3 sequence is 12 residues long. V shed 3 bases and J shed 5 bases, with 9 bases lying between them. Germline CDR1 and CDR2: SQVTM and ANQGSEA. The CDR3 DNA follows: TGCAGCGTTGAGGGACCAAGAGATACGCAGTATTTT. This translates into CSVEGPRDTQYF.

This rearrangement joins TRBV25-1 to TRBJ1-2, with TRBD1 identical over 7 bases. The V and J ends lost 4 bases and 5 bases, in that order; junction bases with no gene match: 4. Germline values: CDR1 MGHDK, CDR2 SYGVNS. This CDR3 contains 13 residues. For the CDR3, the DNA is TGTGCCAGCAGTGGGACAGGAAATTATGGCTACACCTTC. Amino acid sequence: CASSGTGNYGYTF.

This clone was detected only a few times. The chain combines TRBV4-1 with TRBJ2-7; tentative D call: TRBD1 (5 bases). This CDR3 has 12 amino acids. Deletions cut 8 bases from V and 5 bases from J, with 13 bases between. From germline, CDR1 is MGHRA and CDR2 YSYEKL. The CDR3: CASCTGRHEQYF. The CDR3 coding sequence is TGCGCCAGCTGTACAGGACGCCACGAGCAGTACTTC.

This chain connects TRBV7-2 to TRBJ2-1; D gene ambiguous. Trimming took 7 bases from V and 3 from J, leaving 16 bases between them. Germline CDR1 and CDR2: SGHTA and FQGNSA. There are 15 residues in the CDR3. This CDR3 reads CASTRSVANYNEQFF. DNA for the CDR3: TGTGCCAGCACCCGCTCCGTGGCCAACTACAATGAGCAGTTCTTC.

The rearrangement uses TRBV30 and TRBJ1-1; TRBD1 matches at 8 bases. CDR3 size: 13 residues. The V and J ends lost 4 bases and 1 base, in that order; junction bases with no gene match: 2. CDR1 and CDR2 (germline): GTSNPN, SVGIG (reference sequence). The DNA for the CDR3 is TGTGCCTGGACACAGGGGGGGAACACTGAAGCTTTCTTT. It translates to CAWTQGGNTEAFF.

This clone showed up just a few times. The chain links TRBV7-3 to TRBJ2-1, with D possibly being TRBD2 (5 bases). CDR1 is SGHTA and CDR2 is FQGTGA in the germline V gene. The CDR3 sequence is 14 residues long. Trimming took off 7 bases at V and 8 bases at J, with 18 bases between the two ends. DNA for the CDR3: TGTGCCAGCACCTCCGCCCGAGTGGGAGATGAGCAGTTCTTC. Protein product: CASTSARVGDEQFF.

The CDR3 DNA reads TGTGCCAGCGCCTGGGGGCACTCCTACGAGCAGTACTTC. This gives the protein CASAWGHSYEQYF. The chain recombines TRBV6-6 with TRBJ2-7, with D possibly TRBD1 on 6 matching bases. The V and J ends lost 8 bases and 0 bases respectively, with 11 bases between them. The CDR3 is 13 amino acids. Germline CDR1 reads MNHNY; CDR2 reads SVGAGI (reference sequence).

This chain connects TRBV30 to TRBJ2-3; D is unresolved. This CDR3 comprises 13 residues. Trimming removed 6 bases from V and 6 bases from J, with 16 bases in between. Germline-derived CDR1 and CDR2 are GTSNPN and SVGIG (reference sequence). CDR3 coding DNA: TGTGCCTGTCTAGTTAGCTCCGTCGATACGCAGTATTTT. Amino acids: CACLVSSVDTQYF. Full variable domain (remainder filled in from reference TRBV30 and TRBJ2-3): SQTIHQWPATLVQPVGSPLSLECTVEGTSNPNLYWYRQAAGRGLQLLFYSVGIGQISSEVPQNLSASRPQDRQFILSSKKLLLSDSGFYLCACLVSSVDTQYFGPGTRLTVL.

The chain carries TRBV27 and TRBJ1-1; D possibly corresponds to TRBD1 (5 bases). The CDR3 runs to 14 residues. Trimming pared 2 bases from V and 2 bases from J, leaving 9 bases between. Looked up from germline, CDR1 is MNHEY and CDR2 is SMNVEV (reference sequence). The CDR3 DNA reads TGTGCCAGCAGTTTACGGGGGATTAACACTGAAGCTTTCTTT. It is translated as CASSLRGINTEAFF.

This clone was found a few times. The chain joins TRBV27 to TRBJ2-7; D ambiguous. This CDR3 is 15 amino acids long. Germline V gene lookup returns CDR1 MNHEY and CDR2 SMNVEV (reference sequence). V was trimmed by 2 bases and J by 1 base, leaving 12 bases between them. The CDR3 nucleotides read TGTGCCAGCAGTTTACAACCGGACGGTTCCTACGAGCAGTACTTC. Residues: CASSLQPDGSYEQYF.

This clone was recorded a few times. Other DNA sequences in the same sample also yield this CDR3. CDR3 in DNA: TGCGCCAGCAGCTTGGTACAAGGGAACACTGAAGCTTTCTTT. Translating gives CASSLVQGNTEAFF. The chain is built from TRBV5-1 and TRBJ1-1; no reliable D call. This CDR3 region has 14 residues. Trimming pared 0 bases from V and 1 base from J, leaving 7 bases between. Germline-derived CDR1 and CDR2 are SGHRS and YFSETQ.

V gene TRBV9 combines with J gene TRBJ1-5; D is unclear. Looked up from germline, CDR1 is SGDLS and CDR2 is YYNGEE. The CDR3 sequence is 15 residues long. V was shortened by 3 bases and J by 2 bases, with 12 bases between the two germline ends. CDR3 amino acids: CASSAGGSRNQPQHF. The CDR3 bases are TGTGCCAGCAGCGCTGGAGGGTCCCGCAATCAGCCCCAGCATTTT.

This chain connects TRBV30 to TRBJ1-5; D gene ambiguous. The V end was cut by 1 base, the J end by 2 bases, with 6 bases between. Germline-derived CDR1 and CDR2 are GTSNPN and SVGIG (reference sequence). The CDR3 extends over 13 amino acids. The CDR3 nucleotides are TGTGCCTGGAGTGAGCGGGGCAATCAGCCCCAGCATTTT. It encodes CAWSERGNQPQHF.

This sequence joins TRBV5-1 and TRBJ2-5, with a weak D call TRBD2 (5 bases). Germline V gene data show CDR1 as SGHRS and CDR2 as YFSETQ. V was trimmed by 0 bases and J by 2 bases, leaving 8 bases between them. CDR3 length: 14 amino acids. In DNA form, the CDR3 reads TGCGCCAGCAGCTTGGCCGGGGTTCAAGAGACCCAGTACTTC. Translated, it gives CASSLAGVQETQYF. The full variable domain, completed using reference TRBV5-1 and TRBJ2-5, is KAGVTQTPRYLIKTRGQQVTLSCSPISGHRSVSWYQQTPGQGLQFLFEYFSETQRNKGNFPGRFSGRQFSNSRSEMNVSTLELGDSALYLCASSLAGVQETQYFGPGTRLLVL.

This clone was seen a handful of times. The chain links TRBV5-1 to TRBJ1-1; D may be TRBD1 (5 bases). Germline V gene data show CDR1 as SGHRS and CDR2 as YFSETQ. The CDR3 runs 15 residues. V was cut by 3 bases and J by 4 bases, with 16 bases left in between. The CDR3 loop reads CASSSQTRVSTEAFF. In nucleotides, the CDR3 is TGCGCCAGCAGCTCGCAAACCAGGGTTAGCACTGAAGCTTTCTTT.

V and J are TRBV4-1 and TRBJ2-2, with D perhaps TRBD1 (6 bases). The V end was cut by 0 bases, the J end by 3 bases, with 8 bases between. This CDR3 comprises 15 residues. Germline-derived CDR1 and CDR2 are MGHRA and YSYEKL. This CDR3 reads CASSQEDRDTGELFF. The DNA of the CDR3 is TGCGCCAGCAGCCAAGAGGACAGAGACACCGGGGAGCTGTTTTTT.

The V and J genes are TRBV30 and TRBJ2-3; maybe TRBD1 (6 bases). Per the germline V gene, CDR1 is GTSNPN and CDR2 is SVGIG (reference sequence). The CDR3 has 15 amino acids. V dropped 0 bases and J dropped 1 base, with 11 bases sitting between them. The chain's CDR3 is CAWSVLRQGTDTQYF. The CDR3 DNA reads as TGTGCCTGGAGTGTCCTCCGACAGGGCACAGATACGCAGTATTTT.

This clone was picked up a small number of times. This chain uses TRBV5-6 with TRBJ2-7; 7 positions agree with TRBD2. The CDR3 has 14 residues. V lost 4 bases to trimming and J lost 0 bases; unmatched junction nucleotides: 4. Germline CDR1 and CDR2: SGHDT and YYEEEE. The CDR3 spells CASSQSGNSYEQYF. As DNA, the CDR3 is TGTGCCAGCAGCCAAAGCGGGAACTCCTACGAGCAGTACTTC.